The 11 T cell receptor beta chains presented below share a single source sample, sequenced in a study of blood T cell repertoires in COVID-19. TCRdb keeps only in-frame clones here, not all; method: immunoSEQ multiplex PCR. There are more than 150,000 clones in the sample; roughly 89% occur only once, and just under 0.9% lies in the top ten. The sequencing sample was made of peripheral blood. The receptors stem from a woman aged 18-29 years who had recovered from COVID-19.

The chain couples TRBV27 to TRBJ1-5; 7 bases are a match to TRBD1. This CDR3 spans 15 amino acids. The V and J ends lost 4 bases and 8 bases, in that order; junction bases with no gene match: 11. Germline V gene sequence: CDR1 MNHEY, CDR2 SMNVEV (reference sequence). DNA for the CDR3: TGTGCCAGCAGTTCCGGACAGGTTGGGACCAAGCCCCAGCATTTT. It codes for CASSSGQVGTKPQHF.

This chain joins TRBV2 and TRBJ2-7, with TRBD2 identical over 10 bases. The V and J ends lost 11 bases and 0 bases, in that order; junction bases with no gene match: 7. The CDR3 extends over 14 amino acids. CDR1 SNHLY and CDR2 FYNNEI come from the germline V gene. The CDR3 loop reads CASHSGGYSYEQYF. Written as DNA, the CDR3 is TGTGCCTCACATAGCGGGGGGTACTCCTACGAGCAGTACTTC.

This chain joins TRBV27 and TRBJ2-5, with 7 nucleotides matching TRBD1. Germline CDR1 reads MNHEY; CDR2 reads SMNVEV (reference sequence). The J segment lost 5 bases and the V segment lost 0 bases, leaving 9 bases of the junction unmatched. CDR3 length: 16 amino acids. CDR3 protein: CASSLSRAGGRETQYF. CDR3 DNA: TGTGCCAGCAGTTTATCGAGGGCAGGGGGACGGGAGACCCAGTACTTC.

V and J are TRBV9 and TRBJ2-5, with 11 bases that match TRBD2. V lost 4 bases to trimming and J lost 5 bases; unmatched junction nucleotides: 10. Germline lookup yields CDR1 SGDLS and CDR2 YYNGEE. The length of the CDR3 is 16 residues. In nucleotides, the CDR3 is TGTGCCAGCAGCACCCATAGCGGGGGGGCCGGGGAGACCCAGTACTTC. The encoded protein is CASSTHSGGAGETQYF.

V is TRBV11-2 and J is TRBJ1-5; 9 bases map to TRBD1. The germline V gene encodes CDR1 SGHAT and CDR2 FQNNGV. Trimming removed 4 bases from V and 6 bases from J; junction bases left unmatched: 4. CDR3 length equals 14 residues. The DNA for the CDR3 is TGTGCCAGCAGCTGGAACAGGGGGCGTCAGCCCCAGCATTTT. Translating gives CASSWNRGRQPQHF.

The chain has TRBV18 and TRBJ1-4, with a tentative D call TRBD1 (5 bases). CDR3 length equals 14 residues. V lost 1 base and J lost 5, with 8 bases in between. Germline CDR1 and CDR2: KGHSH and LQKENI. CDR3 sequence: CASSPRGWNEKLFF. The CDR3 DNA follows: TGTGCCAGCTCACCACGGGGCTGGAATGAAAAACTGTTTTTT.

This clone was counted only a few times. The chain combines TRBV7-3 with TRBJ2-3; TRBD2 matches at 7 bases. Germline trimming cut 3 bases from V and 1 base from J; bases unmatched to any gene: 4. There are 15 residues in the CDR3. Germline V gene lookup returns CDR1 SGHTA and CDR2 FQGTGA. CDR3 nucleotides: TGTGCCAGCAGCTTTAGCGGGCAGCGCACAGATACGCAGTATTTT. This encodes CASSFSGQRTDTQYF.

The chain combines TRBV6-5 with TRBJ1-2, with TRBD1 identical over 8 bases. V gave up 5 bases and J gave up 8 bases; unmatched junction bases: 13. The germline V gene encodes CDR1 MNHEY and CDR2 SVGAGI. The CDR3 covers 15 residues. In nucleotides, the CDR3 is TGTGCCAGCAGTCCCGGACAGGGTCGGCGTCGAGGCTACACCTTC. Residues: CASSPGQGRRRGYTF.

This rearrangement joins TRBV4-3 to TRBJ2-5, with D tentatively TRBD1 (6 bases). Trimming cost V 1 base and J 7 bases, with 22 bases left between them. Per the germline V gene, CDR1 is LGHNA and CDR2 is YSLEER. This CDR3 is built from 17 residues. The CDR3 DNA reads TGCGCCAGCAGCCAAGCGACCTTTCGACAGGCCGGACGGACCCAGTACTTC. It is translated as CASSQATFRQAGRTQYF.

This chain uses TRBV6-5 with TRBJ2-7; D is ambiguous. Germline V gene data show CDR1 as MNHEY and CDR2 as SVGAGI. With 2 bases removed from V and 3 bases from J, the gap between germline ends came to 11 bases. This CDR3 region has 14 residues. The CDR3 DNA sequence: TGTGCCAGCAGTTACAACCCCGAGGTCTACGAGCAGTACGTC. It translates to CASSYNPEVYEQYV.

The CDR3 DNA follows: TGTGCCAGCAGCTTAGGCGGCAGCGATACGCAGTATTTT. It is translated as CASSLGGSDTQYF. This chain links TRBV7-2 with TRBJ2-3, with D hard to call. Germline loops: CDR1 SGHTA, CDR2 FQGNSA. CDR3 length: 13 residues. Trimming left V 1 base short and J 6 bases short, with 8 bases between.